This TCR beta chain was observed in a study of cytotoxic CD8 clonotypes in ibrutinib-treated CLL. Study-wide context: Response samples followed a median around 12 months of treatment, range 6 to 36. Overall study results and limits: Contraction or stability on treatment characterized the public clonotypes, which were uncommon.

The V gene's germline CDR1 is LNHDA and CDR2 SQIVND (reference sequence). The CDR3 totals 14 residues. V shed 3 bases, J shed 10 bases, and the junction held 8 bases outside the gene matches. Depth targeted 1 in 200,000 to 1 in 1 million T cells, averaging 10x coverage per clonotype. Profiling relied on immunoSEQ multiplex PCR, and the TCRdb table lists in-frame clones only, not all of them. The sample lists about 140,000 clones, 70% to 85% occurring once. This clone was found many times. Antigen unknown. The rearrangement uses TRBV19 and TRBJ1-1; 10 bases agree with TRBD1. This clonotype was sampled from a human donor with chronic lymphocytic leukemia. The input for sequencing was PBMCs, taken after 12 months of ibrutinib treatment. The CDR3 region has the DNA TGTGCCAGTAGTATTAGCGGGGGACAGGGGCGAGCTTTCTTT. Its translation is CASSISGGQGRAFF.